This TCR beta chain was sequenced for a study of blood T cell repertoires in COVID-19. Study summary: Sites across the United States, Italy and Spain contributed samples from acute and convalescent COVID-19. PBMCs, B-cell-depleted T cells, or T cells provided the cDNA or gDNA that made up the material.

Source study methods: Amplifying reference gene primers gave estimates of nucleated cell counts. Sequencing was performed with immunoSEQ multiplex PCR; in TCRdb, only in-frame clones are kept and a portion is missing. D and trimming were read from the DNA, whereas the V and J calls and clone size are those reported in that table. This table holds about 250,000 clones, under 90% found once. Trimming removed 4 bases from V and 7 bases from J; junction bases left unmatched: 10. The CDR3 totals 15 residues. In germline, CDR1 is MNHEY, CDR2 SVGAGI. Allocation to cohorts depended on clinical history reported by the participants. This clone rates as medium-sized.

The specimen was PBMCs or T cells enriched from blood (not recorded which). J is TRBJ1-5 and V is TRBV6-5; 7 bases are a match to TRBD1. The sequence was obtained from a man in his forties or fifties who had recovered from COVID-19. DNA for the CDR3: TGTGCCAGCAGTTCCCTGACAGGGAGCGCCCAGCCCCAGCATTTT. It specifies CASSSLTGSAQPQHF.